The present T cell receptor beta chain was sequenced within a study of tumor-infiltrating lymphocytes in oesophageal squamous cell carcinoma. This clonotype was seen repeatedly, ten times or more. TCRdb analysed the PCR reads with MiXCR anew, one entry per CDR3 protein. Among 23,000 or so distinct CDR3 sequences, 34% were seen once, and the ten largest hold over 15%. CDR1 is SGHRS, CDR2 YFSETQ, per germline. V was clipped by 0 bases and J by 6 bases; unmatched bases: 4. The length of the CDR3 is 15 residues. The sample taken for sequencing was esophageal tumor tissue. This receptor was taken from a female donor with esophageal squamous cell carcinoma. The rearrangement uses TRBV5-1 and TRBJ2-1; the match to TRBD2 covers 9 bases. CDR3 amino acids: CASSLDSGRSNEQFF. Written as DNA, the CDR3 is TGCGCCAGCAGCTTGGACAGCGGGAGGTCCAATGAGCAGTTCTTC.